The clone carrying this TCR beta chain was observed a handful of times. Its antigen is unknown. The CDR3 spans 15 residues. Germline assignment: CDR1 SGHRS and CDR2 YFSETQ. J was trimmed by 5 bases and V by 4 bases; bases with no gene match: 8. The data belong to a study of somatic mutations in cytotoxic T cells in rheumatoid arthritis. Findings of the study overall: The study found that the largest CD8+ clone exceeded 20% of CD8+ cells in about an eighth of the roughly 65 patients. The authors did not adjust the slight TRBV07 underrepresentation in rheumatoid arthritis patients for multiple comparisons.

Sequencing used immunoSEQ multiplex PCR; TCRdb keeps in-frame clones, though not all of them. The table includes about 19,000 clones, 75% to 90% detected once. The clonotype originates from a woman in her thirties or forties with rheumatoid arthritis. Sequencing used CD8+ T cells sorted from blood. The chain joins TRBV5-1 to TRBJ1-2; TRBD1 matches 10 bases. The CDR3 region is CASSGGTGDPYGYTF. CDR3 nucleotides: TGCGCCAGCAGCGGAGGGACAGGGGACCCTTATGGCTACACCTTC. The full variable domain, completed using reference TRBV5-1 and TRBJ1-2, is KAGVTQTPRYLIKTRGQQVTLSCSPISGHRSVSWYQQTPGQGLQFLFEYFSETQRNKGNFPGRFSGRQFSNSRSEMNVSTLELGDSALYLCASSGGTGDPYGYTFGSGTRLTVV.